This TCR beta chain was recorded in a study of radiation and T cells in renal cell carcinoma. Data came from immunoSEQ multiplex PCR; TCRdb stores just in-frame clones and leaves some out. The sample includes around 100,000 clones, 80% to 90% seen only once; the top ten take approximately 6.9%. Sample time point: blood 4 weeks post-SBRT, at nephrectomy. Treatment specified: 15 Gy SBRT to primary tumor, nephrectomy 4 weeks later. Looked up from germline, CDR1 is SGDLS and CDR2 is YYNGEE. Trimming cost V 9 bases and J 6 bases, with 23 bases left between them. CDR3 length: 15 amino acids. This receptor was obtained from a man between 60 and 75 years old with renal cell carcinoma. The chain carries TRBV9 and TRBJ2-3; possible D gene TRBD2, 6 bases. Material: blood, obtained from a patient whose treatment included radiotherapy and nephrectomy. The CDR3 nucleotides read TGTGCCACCCCCAGCGGAGCGGCTCGGGAGGATACGCAGTATTTT. Residues: CATPSGAAREDTQYF. The whole variable domain, filled in from reference TRBV9 and TRBJ2-3, reads DSGVTQTPKHLITATGQRVTLRCSPRSGDLSVYWYQQSLDQGLQFLIQYYNGEERAKGNILERFSAQQFPDLHSELNLSSLELGDSALYFCATPSGAAREDTQYFGPGTRLTVL.